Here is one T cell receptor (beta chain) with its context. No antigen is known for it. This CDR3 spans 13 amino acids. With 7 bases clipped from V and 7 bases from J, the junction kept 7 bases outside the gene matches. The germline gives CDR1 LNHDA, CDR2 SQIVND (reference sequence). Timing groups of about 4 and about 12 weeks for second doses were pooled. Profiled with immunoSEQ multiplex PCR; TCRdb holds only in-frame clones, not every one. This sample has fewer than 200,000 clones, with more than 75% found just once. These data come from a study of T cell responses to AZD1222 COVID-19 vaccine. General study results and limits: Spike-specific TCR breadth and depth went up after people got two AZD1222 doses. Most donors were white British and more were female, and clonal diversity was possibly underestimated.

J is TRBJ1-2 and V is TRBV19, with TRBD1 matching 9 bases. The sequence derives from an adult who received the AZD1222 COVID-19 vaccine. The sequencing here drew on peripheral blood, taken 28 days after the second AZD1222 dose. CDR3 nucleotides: TGTGCCAGTAAAAATACAGGGGGCGGTGGCTACACCTTC. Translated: CASKNTGGGGYTF.